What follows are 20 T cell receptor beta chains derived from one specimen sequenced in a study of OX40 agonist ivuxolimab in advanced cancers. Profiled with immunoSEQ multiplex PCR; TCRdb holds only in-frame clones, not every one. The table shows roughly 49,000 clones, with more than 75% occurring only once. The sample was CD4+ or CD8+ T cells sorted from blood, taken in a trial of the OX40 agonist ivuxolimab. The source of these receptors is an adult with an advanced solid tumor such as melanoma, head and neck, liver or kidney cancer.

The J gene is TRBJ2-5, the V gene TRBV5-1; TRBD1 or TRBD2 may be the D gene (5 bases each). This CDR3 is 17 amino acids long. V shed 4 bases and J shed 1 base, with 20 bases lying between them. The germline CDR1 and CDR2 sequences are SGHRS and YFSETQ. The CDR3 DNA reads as TGCGCCAGCAGCCAATTGGGTTGGGGGTCCATCCAAGAGACCCAGTACTTC. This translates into CASSQLGWGSIQETQYF.

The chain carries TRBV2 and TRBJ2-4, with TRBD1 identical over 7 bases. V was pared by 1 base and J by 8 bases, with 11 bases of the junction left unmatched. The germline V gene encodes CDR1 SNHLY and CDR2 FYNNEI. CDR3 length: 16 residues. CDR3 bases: TGTGCCAGCAGTGAAGACGTGGTCAGGGGGTTGGACATTCAGTACTTC. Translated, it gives CASSEDVVRGLDIQYF.

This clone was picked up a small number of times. Here the CDR3 reads CASSLGGSTEAFF. CDR3 in DNA: TGTGCCAGCAGCCTAGGGGGTAGCACTGAAGCTTTCTTT. The chain recombines TRBV9 with TRBJ1-1, with D tentatively TRBD1 (6 bases). CDR1 SGDLS and CDR2 YYNGEE come from the germline V gene. CDR3 length equals 13 residues. With 4 bases removed from V and 4 bases from J, the gap between germline ends came to 11 bases. Full variable domain (outside the CDR3, taken from reference TRBV9 and TRBJ1-1): DSGVTQTPKHLITATGQRVTLRCSPRSGDLSVYWYQQSLDQGLQFLIQYYNGEERAKGNILERFSAQQFPDLHSELNLSSLELGDSALYFCASSLGGSTEAFFGQGTRLTVV.

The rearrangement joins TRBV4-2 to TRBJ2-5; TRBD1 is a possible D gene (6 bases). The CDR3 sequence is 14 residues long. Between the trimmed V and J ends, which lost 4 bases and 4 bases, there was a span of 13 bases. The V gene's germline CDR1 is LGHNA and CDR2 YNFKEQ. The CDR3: CASSPRGRGETQYF. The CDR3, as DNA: TGTGCCAGCAGCCCCCGCGGCAGGGGAGAGACCCAGTACTTC.

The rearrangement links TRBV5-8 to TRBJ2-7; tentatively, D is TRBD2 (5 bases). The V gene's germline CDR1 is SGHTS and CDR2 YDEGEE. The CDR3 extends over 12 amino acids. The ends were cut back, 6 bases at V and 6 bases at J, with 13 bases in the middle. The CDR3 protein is CASNEGNSEQYF. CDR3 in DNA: TGTGCCAGCAATGAGGGAAACTCCGAGCAGTACTTC.

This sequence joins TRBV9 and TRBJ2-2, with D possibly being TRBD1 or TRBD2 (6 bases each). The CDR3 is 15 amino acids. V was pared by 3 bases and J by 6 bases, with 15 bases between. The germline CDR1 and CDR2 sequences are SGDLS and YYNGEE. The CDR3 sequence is CASSEGGQRSGELFF. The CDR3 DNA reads TGTGCCAGCAGCGAAGGGGGGCAGCGTTCCGGGGAGCTGTTTTTT.

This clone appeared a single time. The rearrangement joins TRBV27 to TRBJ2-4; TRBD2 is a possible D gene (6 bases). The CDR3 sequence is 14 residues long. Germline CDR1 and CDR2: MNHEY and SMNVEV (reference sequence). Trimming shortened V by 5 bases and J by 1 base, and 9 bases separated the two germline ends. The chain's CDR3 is CASSPREAKNIQYF. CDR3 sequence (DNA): TGTGCCAGCAGTCCCCGGGAGGCCAAAAACATTCAGTACTTC.

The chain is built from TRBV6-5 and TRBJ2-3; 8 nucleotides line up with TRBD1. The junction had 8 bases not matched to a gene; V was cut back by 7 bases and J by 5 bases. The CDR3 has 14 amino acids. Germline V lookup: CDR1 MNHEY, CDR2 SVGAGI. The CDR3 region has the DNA TGTGCCAGCACTTTGAGACAGGGGCAAGATACGCAGTATTTT. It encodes CASTLRQGQDTQYF.

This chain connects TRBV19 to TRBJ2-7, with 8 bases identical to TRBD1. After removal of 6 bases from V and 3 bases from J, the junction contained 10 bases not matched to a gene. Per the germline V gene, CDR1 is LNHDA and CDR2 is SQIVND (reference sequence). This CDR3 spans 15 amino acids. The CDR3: CASRLGQEGIYEQYF. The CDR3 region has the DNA TGTGCCAGTAGACTGGGACAGGAGGGGATCTACGAGCAGTACTTC.

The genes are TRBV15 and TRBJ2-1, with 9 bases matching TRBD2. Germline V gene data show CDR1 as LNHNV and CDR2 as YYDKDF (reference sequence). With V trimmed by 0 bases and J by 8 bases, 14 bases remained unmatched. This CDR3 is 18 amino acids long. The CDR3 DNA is TGTGCCACCAGCAGAGATCGGATACAGCTAGCGGGGTTGGATGAGCAGTTCTTC. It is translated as CATSRDRIQLAGLDEQFF.

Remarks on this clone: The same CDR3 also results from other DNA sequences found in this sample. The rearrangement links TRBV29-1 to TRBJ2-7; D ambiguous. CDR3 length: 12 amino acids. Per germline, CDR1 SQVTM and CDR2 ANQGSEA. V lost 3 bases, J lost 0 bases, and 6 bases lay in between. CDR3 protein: CSVEGSSYEQYF. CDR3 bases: TGCAGCGTTGAGGGCAGCTCCTACGAGCAGTACTTC.

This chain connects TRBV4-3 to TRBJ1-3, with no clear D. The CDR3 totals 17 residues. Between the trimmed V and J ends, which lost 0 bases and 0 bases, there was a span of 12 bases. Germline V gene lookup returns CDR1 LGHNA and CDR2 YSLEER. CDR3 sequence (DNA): TGCGCCAGCAGCCAAGATTTATACGCCACCTCTGGAAACACCATATATTTT. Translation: CASSQDLYATSGNTIYF.

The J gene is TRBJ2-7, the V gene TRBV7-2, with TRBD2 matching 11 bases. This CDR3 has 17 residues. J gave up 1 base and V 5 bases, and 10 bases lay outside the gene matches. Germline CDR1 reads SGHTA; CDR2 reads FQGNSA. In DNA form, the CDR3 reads TGTGCCAGCAGCCAAGGGACTAGCGGACGTATTTCCTACGAGCAGTACTTC. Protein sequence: CASSQGTSGRISYEQYF.

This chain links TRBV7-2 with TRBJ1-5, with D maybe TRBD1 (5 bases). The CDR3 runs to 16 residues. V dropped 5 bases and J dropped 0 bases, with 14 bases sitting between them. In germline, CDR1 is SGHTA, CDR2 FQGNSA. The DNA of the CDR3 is TGTGCCAGCAGCCCTTCGACAGTGATTAGCAATCAGCCCCAGCATTTT. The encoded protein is CASSPSTVISNQPQHF. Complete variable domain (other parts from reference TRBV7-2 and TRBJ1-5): GAGVSQSPSNKVTEKGKDVELRCDPISGHTALYWYRQSLGQGLEFLIYFQGNSAPDKSGLPSDRFSAERTGGSVSTLTIQRTQQEDSAVYLCASSPSTVISNQPQHFGDGTRLSIL.

In DNA, the CDR3 is TGCGCCAGCAGCCAAGACGTTTTAACTAGCGGGAGGGCCCGGTATAACGGGGAGCTGTTTTTT. Translated: CASSQDVLTSGRARYNGELFF. The chain joins TRBV4-3 to TRBJ2-2; 13 bases fit TRBD2. Germline values: CDR1 LGHNA, CDR2 YSLEER. J was trimmed by 7 bases and V by 0 bases; bases with no gene match: 17. This CDR3 comprises 21 residues.

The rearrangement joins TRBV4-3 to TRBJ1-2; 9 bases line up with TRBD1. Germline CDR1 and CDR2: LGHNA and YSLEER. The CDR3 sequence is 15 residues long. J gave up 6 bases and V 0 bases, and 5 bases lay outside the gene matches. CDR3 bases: TGCGCCAGCAGCCAAGAAAGGGACAGGGTGGATGGCTACACCTTC. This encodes CASSQERDRVDGYTF.

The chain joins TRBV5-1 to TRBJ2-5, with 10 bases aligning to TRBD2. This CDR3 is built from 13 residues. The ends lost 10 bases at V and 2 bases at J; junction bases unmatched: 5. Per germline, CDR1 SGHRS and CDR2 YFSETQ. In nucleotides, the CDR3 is TGCGCCTCACAGCGGGAGGGGCAAGAGACCCAGTACTTC. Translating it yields CASQREGQETQYF. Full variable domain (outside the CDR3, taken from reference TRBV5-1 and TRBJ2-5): KAGVTQTPRYLIKTRGQQVTLSCSPISGHRSVSWYQQTPGQGLQFLFEYFSETQRNKGNFPGRFSGRQFSNSRSEMNVSTLELGDSALYLCASQREGQETQYFGPGTRLLVL.

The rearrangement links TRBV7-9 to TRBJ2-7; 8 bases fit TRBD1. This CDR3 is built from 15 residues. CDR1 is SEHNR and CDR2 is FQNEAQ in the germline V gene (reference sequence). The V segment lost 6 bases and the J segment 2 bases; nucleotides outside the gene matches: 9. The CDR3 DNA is TGTGCCAGCAGATCAGGACAGGGTGTCGCCTACGAGCAGTACTTC. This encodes CASRSGQGVAYEQYF.

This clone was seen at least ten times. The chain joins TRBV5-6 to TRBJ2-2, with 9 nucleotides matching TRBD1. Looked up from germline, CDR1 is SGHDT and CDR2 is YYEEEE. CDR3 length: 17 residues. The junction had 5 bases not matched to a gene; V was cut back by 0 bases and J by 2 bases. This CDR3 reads CASSLEPGQGNTGELFF. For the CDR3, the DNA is TGTGCCAGCAGCTTGGAACCGGGACAGGGTAACACCGGGGAGCTGTTTTTT.

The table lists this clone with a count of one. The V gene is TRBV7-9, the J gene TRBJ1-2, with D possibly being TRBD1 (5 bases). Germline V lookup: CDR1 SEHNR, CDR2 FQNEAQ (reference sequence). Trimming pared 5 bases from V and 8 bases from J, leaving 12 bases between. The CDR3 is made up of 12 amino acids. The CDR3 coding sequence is TGTGCCAGCAGCCCAGGGAGGGAGGGCTACACCTTC. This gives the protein CASSPGREGYTF. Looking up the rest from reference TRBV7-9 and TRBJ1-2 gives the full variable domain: DTGVSQNPRHKITKRGQNVTFRCDPISEHNRLYWYRQTLGQGPEFLTYFQNEAQLEKSRLLSDRFSAERPKGSFSTLEIQRTEQGDSAMYLCASSPGREGYTFGSGTRLTVV.